This is a list of T cell receptor beta chains from one sample in a study of early T cells in non-severe SARS-CoV-2 infection. In TCRdb, the 5' RACE reads were re-called with MiXCR into one record per CDR3 protein. In the table there are some 35,000 distinct CDR3 sequences, just under 4% of which are singletons. Sequenced: whole blood. The origin of the receptors is an adult who was a healthcare worker with PCR-confirmed SARS-CoV-2 infection or an uninfected control (not recorded which). Each CDR3 is given with its conserved first and last residue. D genes are given only for firm matches. The size of a clone is reported for some rows only, either as once, few or many, or as a class for expanded clones.

V gene	J gene	clone size	D gene	CDR3 DNA	CDR3 protein
TRBV7-9	TRBJ2-5	once	NA	TGTGCCAGCAGCTTAGCGGTTGTAGAGACCCAGTACTTC	CASSLAVVETQYF
TRBV29-1	TRBJ1-2	many	TRBD1	TGCAGCGTAGGACAGGGGAACTATGGCTACACCTTC	CSVGQGNYGYTF
TRBV5-1	TRBJ2-2	few	TRBD1	TGCGCCAGCAGCCCGGACAGGTCGGACGGGGAGCTGTTTTTT	CASSPDRSDGELFF
TRBV2	TRBJ1-1	many	NA	TGTGCCAGCAAACCCCAAGGCACCCTCACCCGAGCTTTCTTT	CASKPQGTLTRAFF
TRBV9	TRBJ2-2	many	TRBD1	TGTGCCAGCAGCCCCCCCCCGGGACAGGGGGCCTACACCGGGGAGCTGTTTTTT	CASSPPPGQGAYTGELFF
TRBV6-2/TRBV6-3	TRBJ2-1	many	TRBD1	TGTGCCAGCGGGGGACAGGCCCTTGGGAATGAGCAGTTCTTC	CASGGQALGNEQFF
TRBV7-2	TRBJ2-3	NA	TRBD1	TGTGCCAGCAGCCCCCTCCGGGACAGGGGATTCAATACGCAGTATTTT	CASSPLRDRGFNTQYF
TRBV20-1	TRBJ2-1	many	NA	TGCAGTGCTAACTCCTACAATGAGCAGTTCTTC	CSANSYNEQFF
TRBV10-3	TRBJ2-2	many	TRBD1	TGTGCCATCAGTGGCCGACAGGGGGCCGGGGAGCTGTTTTTT	CAISGRQGAGELFF
TRBV4-2	TRBJ2-7	many	TRBD1	TGTGCCAGCAGCCGGACAGGGGCCCCTGCCGAGGCCTTGGAGCAGTACTTC	CASSRTGAPAEALEQYF
TRBV10-3	TRBJ2-1	many	TRBD2	TGTGCCATCAGTGCCCCGACTAGCGGGAACCACAATGAGCAGTTCTTC	CAISAPTSGNHNEQFF
TRBV20-1	TRBJ2-1	few	TRBD2	TGCAGTGCTAGAGATTCCCTAGCGGTCCTATACAATGAGCAGTTCTTC	CSARDSLAVLYNEQFF
TRBV10-3	TRBJ1-6	many	NA	TGTGCCATCAGTGAGTCCGGGACACAAAATAATTCACCCCTCCACTTT	CAISESGTQNNSPLHF
TRBV19	TRBJ2-2	many	TRBD1	TGTGCCAGTAGTACTTCCGGGACAGATACCGGGGAGCTGTTTTTT	CASSTSGTDTGELFF